Shown below are 27 T cell receptor beta chains from a single sample sequenced in a study of cytomegalovirus exposure and HLA in healthy donors. The primer mix had 60 Vbeta and 13 Jbeta primers. The assay was immunoSEQ multiplex PCR, and TCRdb's table has in-frame clones only and misses some. Here the sample spans fewer than 250,000 clones, approximately 80% being singletons. The sequenced material came from PBMCs. The receptors shown here come from a woman aged 45 to 65 in good health and CMV-seropositive.

V gene TRBV2 combines with J gene TRBJ1-2; 7 bases agree with TRBD1. The germline V gene encodes CDR1 SNHLY and CDR2 FYNNEI. Unmatched junction bases numbered 1, after V lost 7 bases and J lost 2 bases. CDR3 length equals 12 residues. The CDR3 loop is CASMDRNYGYTF. The CDR3 DNA follows: TGTGCCAGCATGGACAGGAACTATGGCTACACCTTC. Variable domain in full (rest from reference TRBV2 and TRBJ1-2): EPEVTQTPSHQVTQMGQEVILRCVPISNHLYFYWYRQILGQKVEFLVSFYNNEISEKSEIFDDQFSVERPDGSNFTLKIRSTKLEDSAMYFCASMDRNYGYTFGSGTRLTVV.

The genes are TRBV7-9 and TRBJ2-7; the match to TRBD2 covers 12 bases. CDR1 is SEHNR, CDR2 FQNEAQ, per germline (reference sequence). V was pared by 2 bases and J by 2 bases, with 4 bases of the junction left unmatched. The CDR3 runs to 16 residues. CDR3 region: CASSLRTSGETYEQYF. CDR3 nucleotide sequence: TGTGCCAGCAGCTTACGGACTAGCGGGGAGACCTACGAGCAGTACTTC.

As for this clone: One end of the junction does not line up with germline, which may come from a read error. The chain links TRBV7-8 to TRBJ1-6; no firm D call. The CDR3 covers 15 residues. Germline V gene sequence: CDR1 SGHVS, CDR2 FQNEAQ. The CDR3 spells CASSLFSTGNSPLHF. DNA of the CDR3: TGTGCCAGCAGCTTATTCTCTACGGGAAATTCCCCCCTCCACTTT.

The chain recombines TRBV7-8 with TRBJ1-3, with D perhaps matching TRBD1 (5 bases). In germline, CDR1 is SGHVS, CDR2 FQNEAQ. V was trimmed by 5 bases and J by 4 bases, leaving 21 bases between them. This CDR3 is 17 amino acids long. CDR3 DNA: TGTGCCAGCAGCCTCTCCTGGGGCAGGGTCTTGGGAAACACCATATATTTT. It codes for CASSLSWGRVLGNTIYF. Variable domain in full (rest from reference TRBV7-8 and TRBJ1-3): GAGVSQSPRYKVAKRGQDVALRCDPISGHVSLFWYQQALGQGPEFLTYFQNEAQLDKSGLPSDRFFAERPEGSVSTLKIQRTQQEDSAVYLCASSLSWGRVLGNTIYFGEGSWLTVV.

The CDR3: CASRGGVENTEAFF. The DNA for the CDR3 is TGTGCCTCCCGGGGAGGGGTGGAGAACACTGAAGCTTTCTTT. V usage is TRBV10-3 and J usage is TRBJ1-1, with a weak D call TRBD1 (5 bases). V was shortened by 11 bases and J by 1 base, with 17 bases between the two germline ends. The CDR3 contains 14 residues. Germline CDR1 and CDR2: ENHRY and SYGVKD.

J is TRBJ1-6 and V is TRBV7-2, with D possibly matching TRBD1 (6 bases). The ends were cut back, 4 bases at V and 14 bases at J, with 21 bases in the middle. CDR1 SGHTA and CDR2 FQGNSA come from the germline V gene. There are 15 residues in the CDR3. The CDR3 region has the DNA TGTGCCAGCAGCTCCATTCAGCGGGGGGCCAGCACCCTCCACTTT. Translating it yields CASSSIQRGASTLHF.

V usage is TRBV28 and J usage is TRBJ1-2, with D maybe TRBD1 (6 bases). CDR1 MDHEN and CDR2 SYDVKM come from the germline V gene. This CDR3 is built from 17 residues. Trimming removed 5 bases at V and 1 base at J, with 20 bases between. In nucleotides, the CDR3 is TGTGCCAGCAGTCCGTCGGGGGGCACGGGGTATAACTATGGCTACACCTTC. It encodes CASSPSGGTGYNYGYTF.

The rearrangement joins TRBV18 to TRBJ2-1, with TRBD1 identical over 7 bases. The CDR3 totals 13 residues. V trimming: 5 bases; J trimming: 5 bases; junction bases outside the gene matches: 3. Germline V gene data show CDR1 as KGHSH and CDR2 as LQKENI. CDR3 DNA sequence: TGTGCCAGCTCATCGGGACAGCACAATGAGCAGTTCTTC. As protein: CASSSGQHNEQFF.

This clone was detected only once. The chain couples TRBV28 to TRBJ2-7, with 11 bases lining up with TRBD1. J lost 7 bases, V lost 4 bases, and 9 bases had no gene match. The CDR3 has 15 amino acids. Per the germline V gene, CDR1 is MDHEN and CDR2 is SYDVKM. The CDR3 region has the DNA TGTGCCAGCAGTTCACCGGGACAGGGGGGTGGGGAGCAGTACTTC. This translates into CASSSPGQGGGEQYF.

The rearrangement joins TRBV5-1 to TRBJ1-1, with D tentatively TRBD1 (6 bases). The CDR3 loop spans 15 amino acids. The germline gives CDR1 SGHRS, CDR2 YFSETQ. The V gene lost 1 base and the J gene lost 1 base, with 11 bases spanning the gap. The CDR3 reads CASSLNRDRNTEAFF. The CDR3 bases are TGCGCCAGCAGCTTGAACAGGGACCGGAACACTGAAGCTTTCTTT.

V usage is TRBV6-6 and J usage is TRBJ2-5, with a possible D match to TRBD2 (6 bases). Trimming took off 5 bases at V and 7 bases at J, with 14 bases between the two ends. The germline CDR1 and CDR2 sequences are MNHNY and SVGAGI (reference sequence). This CDR3 has 13 amino acids. The CDR3 DNA reads as TGTGCCAGCAGTACTGGGGGGTACGGGACCCAGTACTTC. It yields the protein CASSTGGYGTQYF.

The chain employs TRBV4-1 and TRBJ2-7; the D gene is possibly TRBD1 (5 bases). The germline V gene encodes CDR1 MGHRA and CDR2 YSYEKL. V was trimmed by 1 base and J by 5 bases, leaving 9 bases between them. CDR3 size: 13 residues. The DNA of the CDR3 is TGCGCCAGCAGCCAAGCCGAAGGGGACGAGCAGTACTTC. This encodes CASSQAEGDEQYF.

The V call is TRBV5-1, the J call TRBJ2-1; 9 bases align to TRBD2. Trimming removed 4 bases from V and 4 bases from J; junction bases left unmatched: 6. The CDR3 has 15 residues. CDR1 is SGHRS, CDR2 YFSETQ, per germline. CDR3 residues: CASSRASGAYNEQFF. Written as DNA, the CDR3 is TGCGCCAGCAGCCGAGCTAGCGGGGCTTACAATGAGCAGTTCTTC.

The chain joins TRBV20-1 to TRBJ1-1, with a weak D call TRBD1 (5 bases). Germline CDR1 DFQATT, CDR2 SNEGSKA (reference sequence). Trimming took off 3 bases at V and 10 bases at J, with 12 bases between the two ends. The CDR3 has 11 amino acids. The CDR3 sequence is CSASPRGGAFF. CDR3 nucleotides: TGCAGTGCTAGCCCGCGGGGGGGAGCTTTCTTT.

This chain uses TRBV27 with TRBJ1-2; D remains ambiguous. The CDR3 has 14 amino acids. CDR1 MNHEY and CDR2 SMNVEV come from the germline V gene (reference sequence). Trimming pared 6 bases from V and 2 bases from J, leaving 13 bases between. The CDR3 spells CASRRHDLNYGYTF. CDR3 DNA: TGTGCCAGCAGGCGACATGATTTGAACTATGGCTACACCTTC.

CDR3 amino acids: CASTRPLGLAGDATGELFF. The CDR3 coding sequence is TGTGCCAGCACCCGACCCCTGGGACTAGCGGGCGATGCTACCGGGGAGCTGTTTTTT. The chain couples TRBV7-9 to TRBJ2-2; 12 nucleotides align to TRBD2. The CDR3 contains 19 residues. Germline V gives CDR1 SEHNR, CDR2 FQNEAQ (reference sequence). Trimming at V came to 7 bases and at J to 5 bases, leaving 17 bases not matched to a gene. Full variable domain (outside the CDR3, taken from reference TRBV7-9 and TRBJ2-2): DTGVSQNPRHKITKRGQNVTFRCDPISEHNRLYWYRQTLGQGPEFLTYFQNEAQLEKSRLLSDRFSAERPKGSFSTLEIQRTEQGDSAMYLCASTRPLGLAGDATGELFFGEGSRLTVL.

The V call is TRBV28, the J call TRBJ2-2, with D perhaps TRBD1 (5 bases). The CDR3 extends over 14 amino acids. V gave up 8 bases and J gave up 1 base, with 11 bases separating them. Looked up from germline, CDR1 is MDHEN and CDR2 is SYDVKM. CDR3 DNA sequence: TGTGCCAGCTGGGGTCAGGGGAACACCGGGGAGCTGTTTTTT. This translates into CASWGQGNTGELFF.

The chain carries TRBV6-5 and TRBJ2-5; 13 positions match TRBD2. Germline CDR1 MNHEY, CDR2 SVGAGI. This CDR3 contains 16 residues. V shed 4 bases and J 3 bases; nucleotides not matched to a gene: 5. CDR3 in amino acids: CASSLSGTSGEETQYF. CDR3 nucleotide sequence: TGTGCCAGCAGTTTATCAGGGACTAGCGGGGAAGAGACCCAGTACTTC.

The J gene is TRBJ1-3, the V gene TRBV7-9; a possible D gene is TRBD1 (6 bases). Germline CDR1 reads SEHNR; CDR2 reads FQNEAQ (reference sequence). V was trimmed by 0 bases and J by 0 bases, leaving 12 bases between them. There are 17 residues in the CDR3. The CDR3 here is CASSLATGTFSGNTIYF. CDR3 nucleotide sequence: TGTGCCAGCAGCTTAGCTACAGGGACCTTCTCTGGAAACACCATATATTTT.

The chain couples TRBV7-2 to TRBJ2-1, with 10 positions matching TRBD1. V was clipped by 6 bases and J by 9 bases; unmatched bases: 11. Germline CDR1 and CDR2: SGHTA and FQGNSA. The CDR3 contains 15 residues. DNA for the CDR3: TGTGCCAGCAGAGATCGACAGGGGGCGGACGGTGAGCAGTTCTTC. It yields the protein CASRDRQGADGEQFF. Full variable domain (outside the CDR3, taken from reference TRBV7-2 and TRBJ2-1): GAGVSQSPSNKVTEKGKDVELRCDPISGHTALYWYRQSLGQGLEFLIYFQGNSAPDKSGLPSDRFSAERTGGSVSTLTIQRTQQEDSAVYLCASRDRQGADGEQFFGPGTRLTVL.

The CDR3: CASSKGWETQYF. In nucleotides, the CDR3 is TGTGCCAGCAGCAAGGGGTGGGAGACCCAGTACTTC. The rearrangement links TRBV2 to TRBJ2-5; tentative D call: TRBD1 (5 bases). Trimming removed 6 bases at V and 5 bases at J, with 10 bases between. This CDR3 spans 12 amino acids. From germline, CDR1 is SNHLY and CDR2 FYNNEI.

This chain uses TRBV7-2 with TRBJ1-2; TRBD1 agrees at 11 bases. The junction had 3 bases not matched to a gene; V was cut back by 3 bases and J by 6 bases. The CDR3 extends over 14 amino acids. CDR1 SGHTA and CDR2 FQGNSA come from the germline V gene. The CDR3 coding sequence is TGTGCCAGCAGCTTGGACAGGGGGCAGGATGGCTACACCTTC. It encodes CASSLDRGQDGYTF. Together with reference TRBV7-2 and TRBJ1-2, the CDR3 gives the full variable domain: GAGVSQSPSNKVTEKGKDVELRCDPISGHTALYWYRQSLGQGLEFLIYFQGNSAPDKSGLPSDRFSAERTGGSVSTLTIQRTQQEDSAVYLCASSLDRGQDGYTFGSGTRLTVV.

The rearrangement uses TRBV28 and TRBJ1-5; D is uncertain. CDR3 length: 15 amino acids. V gave up 6 bases and J gave up 4 bases, with 16 bases separating them. The germline CDR1 and CDR2 sequences are MDHEN and SYDVKM. CDR3 residues: CASSPDAEGNQPQHF. CDR3 sequence (DNA): TGTGCCAGCAGCCCCGACGCTGAGGGTAATCAGCCCCAGCATTTT.

This chain links TRBV9 with TRBJ2-3, with TRBD2 matching over 7 bases. This CDR3 has 18 amino acids. CDR1 is SGDLS and CDR2 is YYNGEE in the germline V gene. With V trimmed by 0 bases and J by 0 bases, 10 bases remained unmatched. The CDR3: CASSVATGLAASTDTQYF. CDR3 coding DNA: TGTGCCAGCAGCGTAGCTACGGGGCTAGCGGCTAGCACAGATACGCAGTATTTT.

The J gene is TRBJ1-2, the V gene TRBV6-1, with a possible D match to TRBD1 (6 bases). CDR1 is MNHNS, CDR2 SASEGT, per germline. The CDR3 spans 14 residues. Between the trimmed V and J ends, which lost 3 bases and 8 bases, there was a span of 16 bases. The DNA for the CDR3 is TGTGCCAGCAGTGATTTAACAGGGAGAAGGGGCTACACCTTC. As protein: CASSDLTGRRGYTF.

This clone showed up just once. The chain uses TRBV6-4 and TRBJ2-3; D is possibly TRBD2 (6 bases). The germline V and J ends were trimmed by 0 bases and 3 bases, with 13 bases remaining between them. The CDR3 is 16 residues long. Germline CDR1 MRHNA, CDR2 SNTAGT. Written as DNA, the CDR3 is TGTGCCAGCAGTGACTCGCCGGGGGAAGGAACAGATACGCAGTATTTT. This sequence encodes CASSDSPGEGTDTQYF.

The chain has TRBV29-1 and TRBJ1-1; 7 nucleotides match TRBD1. With V trimmed by 5 bases and J by 2 bases, 8 bases remained unmatched. The CDR3 loop spans 14 amino acids. Germline V gene data show CDR1 as SQVTM and CDR2 as ANQGSEA. The CDR3 region has the DNA TGCAGCGTTCCTCCTGGGACAGCTAACACTGAAGCTTTCTTT. This encodes CSVPPGTANTEAFF.